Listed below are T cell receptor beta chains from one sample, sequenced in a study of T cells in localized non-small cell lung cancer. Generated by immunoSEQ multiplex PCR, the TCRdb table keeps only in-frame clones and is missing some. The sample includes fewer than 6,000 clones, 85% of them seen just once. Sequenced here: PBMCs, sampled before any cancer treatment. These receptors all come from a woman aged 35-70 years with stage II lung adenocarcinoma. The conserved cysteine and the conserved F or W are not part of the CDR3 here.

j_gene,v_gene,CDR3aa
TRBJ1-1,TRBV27,ASSLQAVNTEAF
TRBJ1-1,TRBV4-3,ASSQDLDIRVKTEAF
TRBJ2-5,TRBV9,ASSVVRKERED
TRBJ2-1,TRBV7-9,ASSTDSLEQF
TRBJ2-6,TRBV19,ASTSGEAGANVLT
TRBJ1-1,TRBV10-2,ASTRQADTEAF
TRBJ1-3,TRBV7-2,ASSFNLGYTIY
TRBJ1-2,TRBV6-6,ASSSPREVASGYT
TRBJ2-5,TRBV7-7,ASSTSGGQETQY
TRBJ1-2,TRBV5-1,ASSLIGQGAGGYT
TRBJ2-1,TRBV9,ASSVVGQGTRGGEQF
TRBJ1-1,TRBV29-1,SAAVTSNTEAF
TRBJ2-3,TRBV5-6,ASSLARSTDTQY
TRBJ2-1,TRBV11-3,ASSLGGLAGVLDEQF
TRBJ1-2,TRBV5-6,ASSLLLTGNYGYT
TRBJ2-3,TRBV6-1,ASSGRVSGGPDTQY
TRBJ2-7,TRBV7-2,ASSLGLAAAYEQY
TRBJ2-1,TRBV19,ASSIGERTRSYNEQF
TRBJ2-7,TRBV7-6,ASSLGGVAGDAYEQY
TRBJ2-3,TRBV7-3,ASSLIPGTGNTDTQY
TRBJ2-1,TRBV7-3,ASTQGRPRDEQF
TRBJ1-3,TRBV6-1,ASISGNTIY
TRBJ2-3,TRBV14,ASSQRAGGQTRPQY
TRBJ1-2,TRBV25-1,ASSPLGTGQGYGYT
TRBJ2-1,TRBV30,AWSVVEFRQF
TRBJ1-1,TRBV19,ASSSTRGTEAF
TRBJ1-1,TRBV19,ASSPRGGHEAF
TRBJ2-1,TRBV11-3,ASSWGLAERNGEQF
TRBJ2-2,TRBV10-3,AISENETGELF
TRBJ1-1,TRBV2,ASSIKANTEAF
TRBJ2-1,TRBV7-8,ASSSSPVTRPTYNEQF
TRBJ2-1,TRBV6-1,ASRPTGYEQF
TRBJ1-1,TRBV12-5,ASQGQGNMNTEAF
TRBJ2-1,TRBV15,ATSRWGPGGNEQF
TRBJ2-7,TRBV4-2,ASSQDSGLAYEQY
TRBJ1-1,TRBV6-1,ASSEIGNTEAF
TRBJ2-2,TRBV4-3,ASSQASGSTGELF
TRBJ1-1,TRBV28,ASRGVGGATEAF
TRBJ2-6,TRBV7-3,ASSQDSASGANVLT
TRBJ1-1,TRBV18,ASSTRGQGRGTEAF
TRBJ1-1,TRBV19,ASKWGRGNTEAF
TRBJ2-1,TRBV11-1,ASTGTSGLWGSDEQF
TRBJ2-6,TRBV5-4,ASSLGGPGANVLT
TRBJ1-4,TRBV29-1,SVADRGLEKLF
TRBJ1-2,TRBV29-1,SVGRELDYGYT